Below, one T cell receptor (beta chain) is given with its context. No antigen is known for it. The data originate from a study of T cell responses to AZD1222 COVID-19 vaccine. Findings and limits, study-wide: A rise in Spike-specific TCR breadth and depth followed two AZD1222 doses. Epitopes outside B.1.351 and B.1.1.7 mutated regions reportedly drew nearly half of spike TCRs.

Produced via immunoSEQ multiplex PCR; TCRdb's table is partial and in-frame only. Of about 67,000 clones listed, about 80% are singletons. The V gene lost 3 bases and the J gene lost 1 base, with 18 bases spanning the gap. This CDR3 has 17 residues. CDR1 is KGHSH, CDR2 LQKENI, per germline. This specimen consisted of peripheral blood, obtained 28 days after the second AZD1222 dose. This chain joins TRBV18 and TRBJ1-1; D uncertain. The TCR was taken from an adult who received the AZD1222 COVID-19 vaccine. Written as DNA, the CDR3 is TGTGCCAGCTCACCTACTTTTGGGCAGGCCAAGAACACTGAAGCTTTCTTT. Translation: CASSPTFGQAKNTEAFF.